This record looks at one T cell receptor beta chain sequence and its context. This clone's antigen is unknown. There are no base qualities to consult, and no much larger clone falls within one base. This sample was included in a study of T cell changes during pregnancy in multiple sclerosis (dated by TCRdb to about 2019). With respect to the entire study: Changes in the T cell repertoire over the course of pregnancy were examined in this study in women with multiple sclerosis.

The library was produced with the immunoSEQ multiplex PCR assay. The immuneACCESS repertoire file appears here via TCRdb, limited to in-frame rearrangements. These files lack a portion of the clones; in checked studies, under half of the deficit traces to unresolved V genes, and the cause of the others is not known. The sample table shows over 90,000 clones, and 85% to 95% are seen once. About 0.95% of the sample belongs to the ten largest clones. The CDR3, cysteine through phenylalanine, is 15 amino acids long. Only the CDR3 DNA is retained, 45 bases long and in frame from the first base. Relative to germline, V is missing 0 bases and J is missing 5 bases, with 7 bases of the junction outside any gene match. The CDR1 and CDR2 encoded by the germline V gene are SGHRS and YFSETQ.

The receptor's source is a female donor with multiple sclerosis, enrolled in a pregnancy study. The chain is made from TRBV5-1 and TRBJ2-7; 8 middle bases align to TRBD2. Sequences were derived from peripheral blood, sampled after pregnancy. The CDR3 protein sequence reads: CASSLDGGGLNEQYF. The sequenced DNA is TGCGCCAGCAGCTTGGACGGCGGGGGGCTCAACGAGCAGTACTTC.